The 11 T cell receptor beta chains given below trace back to one sample, sequenced in a study of cytomegalovirus exposure and HLA in healthy donors. Vbeta (60) and Jbeta (13) primers were used in the PCR. Repertoires were generated with immunoSEQ multiplex PCR, while TCRdb's copy carries only in-frame clones and drops some. The listing records 80,000 to 100,000 clones. Specimen: PBMCs. The receptors stem from a woman in her twenties or thirties in good health and CMV-seronegative.

CDR3 coding DNA: TGTGCCTGGAGTGGTGACAGTGACTCTGGAAACACCATATATTTT. This encodes CAWSGDSDSGNTIYF. The J gene is TRBJ1-3, the V gene TRBV30, with D possibly matching TRBD1 (5 bases). V was clipped by 1 base and J by 0 bases, with 10 bases between them. The CDR3 covers 15 residues. Germline CDR1 is GTSNPN and CDR2 is SVGIG (reference sequence).

V gene TRBV29-1 combines with J gene TRBJ2-7; 7 bases agree with TRBD1. This CDR3 comprises 15 residues. From germline, CDR1 is SQVTM and CDR2 ANQGSEA. J was trimmed by 4 bases and V by 6 bases; bases with no gene match: 15. The CDR3 is CSVRGSRLIPYEQYF. CDR3 in DNA: TGCAGCGTCAGGGGGAGCAGACTAATTCCGTACGAGCAGTACTTC.

V usage is TRBV15 and J usage is TRBJ2-1; 9 bases align to TRBD2. V lost 1 base, J lost 9 bases, and 7 bases stayed unmatched. Germline V gene data show CDR1 as LNHNV and CDR2 as YYDKDF (reference sequence). This CDR3 spans 15 amino acids. CDR3 region: CATSRVVSGSVEQFF. The CDR3 DNA follows: TGTGCCACCAGCAGAGTAGTTAGCGGGAGTGTTGAGCAGTTCTTC.

The rearrangement joins TRBV9 to TRBJ1-2; D remains ambiguous. Trimming stripped 5 bases from V and 2 bases from J, with 7 bases between. The CDR3 sequence is 12 residues long. CDR1 and CDR2 from the germline V gene are SGDLS and YYNGEE. DNA of the CDR3: TGTGCCAGCAGTGTATCGAACTATGGCTACACCTTC. This codes for CASSVSNYGYTF. Looking up the rest from reference TRBV9 and TRBJ1-2 gives the full variable domain: DSGVTQTPKHLITATGQRVTLRCSPRSGDLSVYWYQQSLDQGLQFLIQYYNGEERAKGNILERFSAQQFPDLHSELNLSSLELGDSALYFCASSVSNYGYTFGSGTRLTVV.

The chain has TRBV5-4 and TRBJ1-4; 9 bases are shared with TRBD1. Germline-derived CDR1 and CDR2 are SGHNT and YYREEE (reference sequence). The V gene end was trimmed by 3 bases and the J gene end by 1 base; junction bases not matched to a gene: 7. The CDR3 is 17 residues long. The CDR3 sequence is CASSSGDREQTNEKLFF. The CDR3, as DNA: TGTGCCAGCAGCTCAGGGGACAGGGAGCAAACTAATGAAAAACTGTTTTTT.

The CDR3: CASSLDPGPYEQYF. The CDR3 bases are TGTGCCAGCAGCTTAGACCCAGGGCCCTACGAGCAGTACTTC. The rearrangement uses TRBV11-2 and TRBJ2-7, with TRBD1 as a possible D gene (5 bases). This CDR3 has 14 residues. Germline V gene lookup returns CDR1 SGHAT and CDR2 FQNNGV. The ends were cut back, 0 bases at V and 2 bases at J, with 8 bases in the middle. Based on the CDR3 plus reference TRBV11-2 and TRBJ2-7, the full variable domain is EAGVAQSPRYKIIEKRQSVAFWCNPISGHATLYWYQQILGQGPKLLIQFQNNGVVDDSQLPKDRFSAERLKGVDSTLKIQPAKLEDSAVYLCASSLDPGPYEQYFGPGTRLTVT.

Here the CDR3 reads CASSLEQSSYEQYF. Here the CDR3 DNA reads TGCGCCAGCAGCTTGGAACAGTCCTCCTACGAGCAGTACTTC. The chain is built from TRBV5-1 and TRBJ2-7; no clear D. Trimming removed 0 bases at V and 0 bases at J, with 7 bases between. This CDR3 contains 14 residues. Per the germline V gene, CDR1 is SGHRS and CDR2 is YFSETQ.

The chain combines TRBV11-2 with TRBJ1-1; the D gene is possibly TRBD1 (6 bases). There are 13 residues in the CDR3. Trimming cost V 10 bases and J 5 bases, with 17 bases left between them. Germline V gene data show CDR1 as SGHAT and CDR2 as FQNNGV. CDR3 region: CAMGGAFMTEAFF. The CDR3 bases are TGTGCCATGGGGGGGGCTTTTATGACTGAAGCTTTCTTT.

The chain is built from TRBV9 and TRBJ2-5; no firm D call. The length of the CDR3 is 14 residues. The germline V and J ends were trimmed by 4 bases and 5 bases, with 15 bases remaining between them. The germline CDR1 and CDR2 sequences are SGDLS and YYNGEE. The CDR3 sequence: CASSPGGFAETQYF. The DNA for the CDR3 is TGTGCCAGCAGCCCAGGTGGGTTCGCGGAGACCCAGTACTTC.

The chain recombines TRBV18 with TRBJ2-7; 8 nucleotides agree with TRBD2. CDR1 and CDR2 from the germline V gene are KGHSH and LQKENI. The V and J ends lost 3 bases and 2 bases, in that order; junction bases with no gene match: 3. This CDR3 is built from 14 residues. The chain's CDR3 is CASSPSGGAYEQYF. The CDR3 nucleotides read TGTGCCAGCTCACCCTCGGGGGGGGCCTACGAGCAGTACTTC.

The chain combines TRBV5-6 with TRBJ2-1, with 9 bases that match TRBD1. Germline CDR1 SGHDT, CDR2 YYEEEE. The CDR3 spans 15 residues. Trimming took 4 bases from V and 3 from J; bases not matched to a gene: 5. Here the CDR3 DNA reads TGTGCCAGCAGCAAGGACAGGGGCGACTACAATGAGCAGTTCTTC. It translates to CASSKDRGDYNEQFF.